The rows below give T cell receptor beta chains drawn from one sample of a study of shared clonotypes between healthy human individuals. Profiled with immunoSEQ multiplex PCR; TCRdb holds only in-frame clones, not every one. Seen here are 550,000 to 800,000 clones, 90% observed once, and the top ten hold less than 40%. The specimen was memory CD8+ T cells from PBMCs. The receptors were gathered from a man between 18 and 29 years old in good health. Some clones in this sample may be carry-over from other donors' samples. Each CDR3 is given with its conserved first and last residue. A D gene is named only where the DNA matches it firmly. Size is stated for part of the rows, as once, few or many counts, or as a class when the clone is expanded.

j_call d_call v_call clone_size cdr3_length cdr3_aa cdr3_nt
TRBJ1-4 - TRBV10-3 - 13 CAIREESNEKLFF TGTGCCATCAGAGAGGAGTCTAATGAAAAACTGTTTTTT
TRBJ2-7 - TRBV11-3 - 13 CASSLGGTYEQYF TGTGCCAGCAGCTTAGGTGGTACCTACGAGCAGTACTTC
TRBJ2-1 TRBD2 TRBV10-3 - 13 CASGTTSYNEQFF TGTGCCTCCGGGACTACCTCCTACAATGAGCAGTTCTTC
TRBJ1-4 TRBD1 TRBV7-8 - 15 CASSPETGEDEKLFF TGTGCCAGCAGCCCGGAGACAGGGGAAGATGAAAAACTGTTTTTT
TRBJ1-5 - TRBV9 - 14 CASSVAGGNQPQHF TGTGCCAGCAGCGTAGCTGGGGGCAATCAGCCCCAGCATTTT
TRBJ2-7 TRBD2 TRBV11-2 - 15 CASSQLAGGPKEQYF TGTGCCAGCAGCCAACTAGCGGGAGGGCCCAAAGAGCAGTACTTC
TRBJ1-2 - TRBV9 - 14 CASSVGTGRLGYTF TGTGCCAGCAGCGTAGGAACCGGGCGACTCGGCTACACCTTC
TRBJ2-5 - TRBV28 - 16 CASSLGGFGKLETQYF TGTGCCAGCAGTTTAGGGGGGTTCGGGAAATTGGAGACCCAGTACTTC
TRBJ2-7 - TRBV28 - 12 CASSTTAYEQYF TGTGCCAGCAGTACTACAGCTTACGAGCAGTACTTC
TRBJ1-1 - TRBV11-2 - 12 CASRGPGTEAFF TGTGCCAGTAGGGGACCGGGAACTGAAGCTTTCTTT
TRBJ1-2 TRBD1 TRBV10-1 - 14 CASSEGTEDYGYTF TGCGCCAGCAGTGAGGGGACAGAGGACTATGGCTACACCTTC
TRBJ2-1 TRBD1 TRBV5-1 - 18 CASSLMDQGASQGNEQFF TGCGCCAGCAGCTTGATGGACCAGGGGGCGTCTCAAGGGAATGAGCAGTTCTTC
TRBJ2-7 - TRBV9 - 13 CASSVQQGTEQYF TGTGCCAGCAGCGTTCAACAAGGAACCGAGCAGTACTTC
TRBJ1-4 - TRBV28 many 15 CASSLRSGLNEKLFF TGTGCCAGCAGTTTAAGGTCGGGGCTTAATGAAAAACTGTTTTTT
TRBJ2-2 TRBD2 TRBV28 - 14 CASRRGRDTGELFF TGTGCCAGCAGGCGCGGGAGAGACACCGGGGAGCTGTTTTTT
TRBJ1-5 - TRBV7-8 - 14 CASSPRGAGQPQHF TGTGCCAGCAGCCCCCGGGGCGCCGGGCAGCCCCAGCATTTT
TRBJ1-5 - TRBV5-4 - 13 CASSPGGGQPQHF TGTGCCAGCAGCCCGGGGGGGGGTCAGCCCCAGCATTTT
TRBJ2-7 - TRBV4-2 - 16 CASSQGPAGRGDEQYF TGTGCCAGCAGCCAGGGGCCGGCGGGGAGAGGCGACGAGCAGTACTTC